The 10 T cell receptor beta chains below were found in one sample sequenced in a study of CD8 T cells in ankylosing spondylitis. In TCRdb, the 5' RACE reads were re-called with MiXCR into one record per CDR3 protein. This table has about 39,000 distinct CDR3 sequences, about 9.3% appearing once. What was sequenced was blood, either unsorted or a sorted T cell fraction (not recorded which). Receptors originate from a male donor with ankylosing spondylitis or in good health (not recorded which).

The CDR3 is CASRAGGTGFVNTEAFF. The CDR3 DNA reads TGTGCCAGCAGGGCCGGAGGGACAGGGTTCGTGAACACTGAAGCTTTCTTT. The gene calls are TRBV28 and TRBJ1-1, with 9 positions matching TRBD1. This CDR3 has 17 residues. V lost 6 bases to trimming and J lost 0 bases; unmatched junction nucleotides: 11. Germline V gene data show CDR1 as MDHEN and CDR2 as SYDVKM.

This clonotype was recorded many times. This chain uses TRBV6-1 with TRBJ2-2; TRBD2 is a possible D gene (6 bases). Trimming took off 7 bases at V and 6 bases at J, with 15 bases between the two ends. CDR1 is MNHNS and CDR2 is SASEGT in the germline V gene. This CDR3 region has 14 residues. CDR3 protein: CASNPGGPSGELFF. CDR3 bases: TGTGCCAGCAATCCCGGAGGGCCCTCCGGGGAGCTGTTTTTT.

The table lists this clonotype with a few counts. The CDR3, as DNA: TGTGCCAGCAGTTTAGGGCAGGGGGCGTACGAGCAGTACTTC. Translation gives CASSLGQGAYEQYF. The chain couples TRBV27 to TRBJ2-7; TRBD1 matches 8 bases. V was pared by 2 bases and J by 4 bases, with 4 bases of the junction left unmatched. CDR1 MNHEY and CDR2 SMNVEV come from the germline V gene (reference sequence). This CDR3 comprises 14 residues.

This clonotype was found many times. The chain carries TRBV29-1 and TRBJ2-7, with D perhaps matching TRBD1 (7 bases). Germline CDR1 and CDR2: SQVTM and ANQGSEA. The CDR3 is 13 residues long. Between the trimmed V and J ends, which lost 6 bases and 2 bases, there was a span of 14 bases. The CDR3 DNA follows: TGCAGCGTAGTCGCAGGGGGGCCCTACGAGCAGTACTTC. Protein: CSVVAGGPYEQYF.

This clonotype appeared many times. CDR3 sequence (DNA): TGTGCCAGCAGTGGTGCCAGGGCGACAGATACGCAGTATTTT. Amino acid sequence: CASSGARATDTQYF. The rearrangement joins TRBV2 to TRBJ2-3; maybe TRBD1 (5 bases). CDR1 and CDR2 (germline): SNHLY, FYNNEI. V was clipped by 4 bases and J by 3 bases, with 11 bases between them. This CDR3 has 14 amino acids.

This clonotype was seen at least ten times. DNA of the CDR3: TGTGCCAGCAGTGAAGGGGCGGCCCTGGAGAAACTGTTTTTT. It translates to CASSEGAALEKLFF. The chain employs TRBV6-1 and TRBJ1-4, with D hard to call. V was clipped by 1 base and J by 11 bases, with 14 bases between them. Germline-derived CDR1 and CDR2 are MNHNS and SASEGT. The CDR3 has 14 amino acids.

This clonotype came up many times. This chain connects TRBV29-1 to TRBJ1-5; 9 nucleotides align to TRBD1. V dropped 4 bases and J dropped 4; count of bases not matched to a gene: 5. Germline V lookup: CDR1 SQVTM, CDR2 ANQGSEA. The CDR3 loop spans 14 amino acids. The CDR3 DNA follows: TGCAGCGTTGTCGGGACAGGGACTAATCAGCCCCAGCATTTT. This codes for CSVVGTGTNQPQHF.

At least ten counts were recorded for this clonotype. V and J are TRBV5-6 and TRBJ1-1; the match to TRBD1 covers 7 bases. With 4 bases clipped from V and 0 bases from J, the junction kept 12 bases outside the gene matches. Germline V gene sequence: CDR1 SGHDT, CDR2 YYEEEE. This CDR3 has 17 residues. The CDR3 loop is CASSPSRGGNMNTEAFF. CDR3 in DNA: TGTGCCAGCAGCCCCTCCCGAGGGGGCAACATGAACACTGAAGCTTTCTTT.

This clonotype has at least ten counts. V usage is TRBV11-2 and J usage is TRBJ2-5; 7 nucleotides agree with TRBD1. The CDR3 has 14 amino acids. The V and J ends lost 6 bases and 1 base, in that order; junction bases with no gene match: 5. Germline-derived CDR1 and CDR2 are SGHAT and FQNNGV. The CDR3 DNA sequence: TGTGCCAGCAGAAAGTGGGACAGCCAAGAGACCCAGTACTTC. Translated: CASRKWDSQETQYF.

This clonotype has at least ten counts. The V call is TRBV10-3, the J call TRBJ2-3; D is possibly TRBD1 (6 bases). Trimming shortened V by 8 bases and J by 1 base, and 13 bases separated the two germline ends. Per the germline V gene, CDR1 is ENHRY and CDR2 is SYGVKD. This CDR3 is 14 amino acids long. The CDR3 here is CAILSGVGTDTQYF. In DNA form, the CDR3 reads TGTGCCATCCTCTCAGGGGTCGGCACAGATACGCAGTATTTT.